This T cell receptor beta chain derives from a study of blood T cell repertoires in COVID-19. Study summary: Some COVID-19 samples were acute and others convalescent; all came from the United States, Italy and Spain. PBMCs, B-cell-depleted T cells, or T cells provided the cDNA or gDNA that made up the material.

Original methodology: Quantification of nucleated cells was approximated via reference gene primer amplification. Clones were read by immunoSEQ multiplex PCR, and TCRdb kept only the in-frame ones, dropping some. That table is the source of V, J and clone size, and D and trimming were worked out from the DNA. The sample lists about 190,000 clones; about 81% were seen once. CDR1 is SEHNR and CDR2 is FQNEAQ in the germline V gene (reference sequence). This CDR3 has 15 residues. V gave up 4 bases and J gave up 2 bases; unmatched junction bases: 7. It was during active infection that Seattle patients were enrolled and then longitudinally followed.

The TCR sequence derives from a woman older than 75 with COVID-19, enrolled during active disease. The chain couples TRBV7-9 to TRBJ1-2, with TRBD1 matching over 7 bases. What was sequenced was peripheral blood. Here the CDR3 DNA reads TGTGCCAGCAGCTCATGGACAGGAGCCAACTATGGCTACACCTTC. It specifies CASSSWTGANYGYTF. Full variable domain (remainder filled in from reference TRBV7-9 and TRBJ1-2): DTGVSQNPRHKITKRGQNVTFRCDPISEHNRLYWYRQTLGQGPEFLTYFQNEAQLEKSRLLSDRFSAERPKGSFSTLEIQRTEQGDSAMYLCASSSWTGANYGYTFGSGTRLTVV.